These 5 T cell receptor beta chains originate from one sample sequenced in a study of T cell repertoires in cytomegalovirus infection. Their antigens remain unidentified. TCRdb used MiXCR to reprocess the reads, holding one entry per CDR3 protein. The repertoire holds 250,000 to 300,000 distinct CDR3 sequences, with 20% to 25% as singletons. This specimen consisted of cultured PBMCs, obtained from culture after CMV antigen stimulation. These receptors all stem from a human donor in good health (CMV status not recorded). Some clones in this sample may be carry-over from other donors' samples.

CDR3 DNA: TGTGCCAGCAGTGCCGGGACCACCTACAATGAGCAGTTCTTC. This sequence encodes CASSAGTTYNEQFF. This sequence joins TRBV12-3 or TRBV12-4 and TRBJ2-1; D tentatively reads TRBD1 or TRBD2 (5 bases each). The CDR3 consists of 14 residues. V was trimmed by 5 bases and J by 2 bases, leaving 10 bases between them.

In its sample, this clonotype was seen a few times. The chain recombines TRBV12-3 or TRBV12-4 with TRBJ2-7; D perhaps matches TRBD2 (6 bases). This CDR3 is 16 amino acids long. V was trimmed by 6 bases and J by 2 bases, leaving 20 bases between them. As DNA, the CDR3 is TGTGCCAGCAGCCGCCGGCTAGCGAAAACTACCTACGAGCAGTACTTC. It yields the protein CASSRRLAKTTYEQYF.

This clonotype was picked up a small number of times. The J gene is TRBJ2-1, the V gene TRBV11-3; 7 nucleotides align to TRBD2. The length of the CDR3 is 12 residues. After removal of 2 bases from V and 9 bases from J, the junction contained 1 base not matched to a gene. Germline CDR1 and CDR2: SGHNT and YENEEA. In DNA form, the CDR3 reads TGTGCCAGCAGCTTAAGCGGGATTGAGCAGTTCTTC. The encoded protein is CASSLSGIEQFF.

This clonotype appeared a few times. The chain recombines TRBV5-4 with TRBJ2-1; D is perhaps TRBD1 or TRBD2 (6 bases each). The germline V gene has CDR1 SGHNT and CDR2 YYREEE (reference sequence). CDR3 length: 17 residues. V lost 0 bases and J 7 bases, leaving 20 bases between the germline ends. CDR3 sequence reads: CASSLGQGHPRENEQFF. CDR3 bases: TGTGCCAGCAGCTTGGGGCAGGGGCACCCGCGGGAAAATGAGCAGTTCTTC. The full variable domain, rest sourced from reference TRBV5-4 and TRBJ2-1, is ETGVTQSPTHLIKTRGQQVTLRCSSQSGHNTVSWYQQALGQGPQFIFQYYREEENGRGNFPPRFSGLQFPNYSSELNVNALELDDSALYLCASSLGQGHPRENEQFFGPGTRLTVL.

J is TRBJ2-1 and V is TRBV5-6; weak D call: TRBD2 (6 bases). V was trimmed by 5 bases and J by 2 bases, leaving 14 bases between them. The CDR3 length is 15 residues. CDR1 SGHDT and CDR2 YYEEEE come from the germline V gene. The CDR3 is CASRRDSPAYNEQFF. CDR3 in DNA: TGTGCCAGCAGGAGGGACTCCCCAGCCTACAATGAGCAGTTCTTC.